The entry that follows covers one TCR beta chain sequence. The antigen remains unidentified. This sample is part of a study of cytomegalovirus exposure and HLA in healthy donors. This PCR relied on a set of 60 Vbeta primers and 13 Jbeta primers. Here immunoSEQ multiplex PCR was the method, and the copy in TCRdb shows in-frame clones only, minus some. The table includes some 170,000 clones, roughly 80% detected once. The study, taken as a whole, reports: In a later analysis, a missense DCLRE1C variant was linked to TCR beta V- and J-gene trimming. A later examination showed that TCR association rates differed by HLA locus, with DRB1 most and HLA-C fewest. Specificity for CMV antigens was confirmed in vitro for a few of the CMV-associated chains. In a later analysis, common viral pathogens appeared linked to several of the most significant clusters.

From germline, CDR1 is MDHEN and CDR2 SYDVKM. The CDR3 is 16 amino acids. V lost 5 bases and J lost 4; bases outside the gene matches: 10. The chain links TRBV28 to TRBJ2-1; TRBD2 aligns across 8 bases. This clonotype was obtained from a man younger than 35 in good health and CMV-seropositive. Sequenced: PBMCs. DNA for the CDR3: TGTGCCAGCAGTCCCAGACTAGCGAGTCGTTACAATGAGCAGTTCTTC. Translated, it gives CASSPRLASRYNEQFF.